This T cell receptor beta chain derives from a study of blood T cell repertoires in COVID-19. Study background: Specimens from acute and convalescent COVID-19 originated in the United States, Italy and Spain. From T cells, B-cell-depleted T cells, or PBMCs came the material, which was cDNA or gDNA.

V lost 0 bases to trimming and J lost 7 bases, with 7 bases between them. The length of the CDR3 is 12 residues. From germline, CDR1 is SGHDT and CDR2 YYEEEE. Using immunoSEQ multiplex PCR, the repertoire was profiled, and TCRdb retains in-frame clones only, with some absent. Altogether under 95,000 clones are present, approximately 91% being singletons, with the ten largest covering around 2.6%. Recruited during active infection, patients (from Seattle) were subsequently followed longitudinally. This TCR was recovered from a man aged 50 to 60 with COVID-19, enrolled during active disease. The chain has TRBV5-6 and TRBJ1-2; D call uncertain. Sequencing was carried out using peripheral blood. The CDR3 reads CASSLGPGGYTF. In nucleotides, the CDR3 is TGTGCCAGCAGCTTGGGACCAGGTGGCTACACCTTC.